The subject of this entry is one T cell receptor beta chain. What it binds is unknown. The entry originates in a study of T cell repertoires in cytomegalovirus infection. Study details: The public TCR beta signatures pointed to both CMV infection and matching HLA type.

One entry per CDR3 protein, called by TCRdb with MiXCR from the reads. The sample contains 110,000 or so distinct CDR3 sequences, 30% to 35% of which appear only once. This sample comprised CD8+ T cells from cultured PBMCs, obtained from culture after CMV antigen stimulation. This receptor was taken from a human donor in good health (CMV status not recorded). Some clones in this sample may be carry-over from other donors' samples.

The CDR3 DNA reads as TGTGCCAGCAGCTTATCGGGAAGGCCCCAGCATTTT. This sequence encodes CASSLSGRPQHF. The chain uses TRBV7-9 and TRBJ1-5; D is unclear. CDR3 length: 12 amino acids. The germline V gene encodes CDR1 SEHNR and CDR2 FQNEAQ (reference sequence). Trimming pared 2 bases from V and 9 bases from J, leaving 8 bases between.